The rows below give T cell receptor beta chains drawn from one sample of a study of T cell responses to AZD1222 COVID-19 vaccine. The assay was immunoSEQ multiplex PCR, and TCRdb's table has in-frame clones only and misses some. The sample carries 160,000 or so clones, approximately 89% recorded once. Sequences were derived from peripheral blood, sampled on day 0 of AZD1222 vaccination. The receptors were sampled from an adult in good health. The CDR3 runs from the conserved cysteine through the conserved F or W. The D gene is left open where the match is weak.

TRBJ2-7 | TRBD2 | TRBV6-5 | CASSYSRRLAGTEQYF
TRBJ1-2 | TRBD1 | TRBV11-3 | CASSFEGRQGDYGYTF
TRBJ2-3 | TRBD2 | TRBV19 | CASASGRATDTQYF
TRBJ2-1 | NA | TRBV19 | CASSMGTANYNEQFF
TRBJ1-2 | NA | TRBV30 | CAWSVGAYGYTF
TRBJ2-1 | NA | TRBV2 | CASATLEQFF
TRBJ2-1 | TRBD2 | TRBV11-1 | CASSQGTSGYNEQFF
TRBJ1-2 | TRBD1 | TRBV7-8 | CASTTPGQGIYGYTF
TRBJ2-7 | TRBD2 | TRBV2 | CASKASGYEQYF
TRBJ1-1 | TRBD1 | TRBV19 | CASTLDREAFF
TRBJ2-1 | NA | TRBV6-1 | CASSDYPVIEQFF
TRBJ1-3 | NA | TRBV6-5 | CASIEGGDGNTIYF
TRBJ2-7 | TRBD1 | TRBV10-2 | CASSGVDRGGYEQYF
TRBJ2-1 | NA | TRBV11-2 | CASSTDFVGEQFF
TRBJ1-5 | NA | TRBV19 | CASSSHRDQPQHF
TRBJ1-1 | NA | TRBV6-5 | CASSRYRTEAFF
TRBJ2-1 | NA | TRBV6-5 | CASSYGVYDEQFF
TRBJ2-5 | NA | TRBV2 | CASRGDVPQETQYF
TRBJ2-7 | TRBD1 | TRBV5-1 | CASSTSGTGAREQYF
TRBJ2-1 | NA | TRBV7-2 | CASSLTGPSYNEQFF
TRBJ1-1 | NA | TRBV3-1/TRBV3-2 | CASSQGASEAFF
TRBJ1-4 | NA | TRBV3-1/TRBV3-2 | CASSQLTQQSNEKLFF
TRBJ1-4 | NA | TRBV5-1 | CASSLTTRGEKLFF
TRBJ2-1 | NA | TRBV10-1 | CASSEPSRNASYNEQFF
TRBJ1-1 | TRBD1 | TRBV6-6 | CASTPFQGASNTEAFF
TRBJ1-1 | TRBD1 | TRBV7-9 | CASSLGDRGNTEAFF
TRBJ1-6 | NA | TRBV4-1 | CASRSGGPNYLNSPLHF
TRBJ2-1 | NA | TRBV9 | CASSVGLHTLNEQFF
TRBJ1-1 | TRBD1 | TRBV18 | CASSFDRDETFF
TRBJ2-1 | NA | TRBV4-1 | CASRTTGSNEQFF
TRBJ2-3 | NA | TRBV29-1 | CSVLAGPQYF
TRBJ2-2 | NA | TRBV6-5 | CASSTGRAGELFF
TRBJ2-3 | NA | TRBV9 | CASSKSGLTDTQYF
TRBJ1-1 | TRBD1 | TRBV5-4 | CASSREGGTGWNTEAFF
TRBJ1-2 | NA | TRBV6-2/TRBV6-3 | CASSPDRYYGYTF